Listed below are T cell receptor beta chains from one sample, sequenced in a study of cytotoxic CD8 clonotypes in ibrutinib-treated CLL. Only in-frame clones appear in the TCRdb table, and some are missing; sequencing was by immunoSEQ multiplex PCR. The profile shows roughly 160,000 clones, 81% of them singletons. Sample: PBMCs, taken after 12 months of ibrutinib treatment. These receptors were obtained from a human donor with chronic lymphocytic leukemia. Both conserved end residues are part of each CDR3. A D gene is named only where the DNA matches it firmly. The size field is filled for only some rows; it gives once, few, many or a size class.

TRBV9	.	TRBD2	TRBJ2-2	TGTGCCAGCAGCGTAACCCCCTGGCTAGCGGGGGCCCTAAAGAACACCGGGGAGCTGTTTTTT	CASSVTPWLAGALKNTGELFF
TRBV28	.	TRBD1	TRBJ2-7	TGTGCCAGCAGCATACAGGGGGGTGAGCAGTACTTC	CASSIQGGEQYF
TRBV7-2	few	.	TRBJ2-2	TGTGCCAGCAGCTCAAATAGACTCGGCGGGGAGCTGTTTTTT	CASSSNRLGGELFF
TRBV5-1	.	.	TRBJ2-3	TGCGCCAGCAGCCCCGGAGAGCGCACAGATACGCAGTATTTT	CASSPGERTDTQYF
TRBV28	few	TRBD1	TRBJ2-3	TGTGCCAGCAGTTTGTTCGTCCGGGCAGGGGGCGAAGATACGCAGTATTTT	CASSLFVRAGGEDTQYF
TRBV19	.	.	TRBJ1-5	TGTGCCAGTAACAGCGGGGCCACCGTGTCCCCCCAGCATTTT	CASNSGATVSPQHF
TRBV5-1	.	.	TRBJ2-4	TGCGCCAGCAGCTTGGCCGGTGGTTCTGGCATTCAGTACTTC	CASSLAGGSGIQYF
TRBV28	few	.	TRBJ1-1	TGTGCCAGCAGCCAGAGGGTGAACACTGAAGCTTTCTTT	CASSQRVNTEAFF
TRBV28	.	.	TRBJ1-3	TGTGCCAGCAGACCCTTAGGGCAAGGTGGAAACACCATATATTTT	CASRPLGQGGNTIYF
TRBV25-1	once	.	TRBJ2-7	TGTGCCAGCAGAGATCGTTTGACCTACGAGCAGTACTTC	CASRDRLTYEQYF
TRBV7-9	.	TRBD1	TRBJ2-2	TGTGCCAGCAGCACCCGCCGAAAGACAGGGGCTATGAACACCGGGGAGCTGTTTTTT	CASSTRRKTGAMNTGELFF